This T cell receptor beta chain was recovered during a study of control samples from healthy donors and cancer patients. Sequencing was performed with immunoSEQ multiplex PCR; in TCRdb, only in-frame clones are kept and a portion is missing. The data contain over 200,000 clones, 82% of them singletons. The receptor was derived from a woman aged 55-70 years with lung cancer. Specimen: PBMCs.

CDR3 nucleotide sequence: TGTGCCAGCAGTTTAATGGACAGTTATAATTCACCCCTCCACTTT. Translating it yields CASSLMDSYNSPLHF. The chain couples TRBV28 to TRBJ1-6; possible D gene TRBD1, 6 bases. Trimming removed 2 bases at V and 4 bases at J, with 9 bases between. The CDR3 spans 15 residues. The V gene's germline CDR1 is MDHEN and CDR2 SYDVKM.